These T cell receptor beta chains were read from a single sample in a study of blood T cell repertoires in COVID-19. The protocol was immunoSEQ multiplex PCR, while the TCRdb copy is restricted to in-frame clones and leaves out a portion. The data show about 160,000 clones, roughly 84% seen once. The material sequenced was PBMCs or T cells enriched from blood (not recorded which). The receptors here all came from a man aged 55 to 70 who had recovered from COVID-19. Each CDR3 is given with its conserved first and last residue. The order of the fields is V gene, clone size, D gene, J gene, CDR3 protein, CDR3 DNA. The D gene is left open where the match is weak. Size is stated for part of the rows, as once, few or many counts, or as a class when the clone is expanded.

v_call: TRBV14; clone_size: .; d_call: .; j_call: TRBJ2-1; cdr3_aa: CASSPIELSYNEQFF; cdr3_nt: TGTGCCAGCAGCCCCATCGAGCTCTCCTACAATGAGCAGTTCTTC
v_call: TRBV9; clone_size: .; d_call: .; j_call: TRBJ1-1; cdr3_aa: CASSVSTGVVTEAFF; cdr3_nt: TGTGCCAGCAGCGTATCCACGGGGGTCGTCACTGAAGCTTTCTTT
v_call: TRBV5-1; clone_size: .; d_call: TRBD2; j_call: TRBJ2-1; cdr3_aa: CASSPGTSLNEQFF; cdr3_nt: TGCGCCAGCAGTCCCGGGACTAGCCTCAATGAGCAGTTCTTC
v_call: TRBV6-1; clone_size: .; d_call: TRBD2; j_call: TRBJ2-1; cdr3_aa: CASSAPSGRNYNEQFF; cdr3_nt: TGTGCCAGCAGTGCCCCTAGCGGGAGGAACTACAATGAGCAGTTCTTC
v_call: TRBV9; clone_size: .; d_call: TRBD1; j_call: TRBJ2-7; cdr3_aa: CASSIPGTAYEQYF; cdr3_nt: TGTGCCAGCAGCATACCCGGGACAGCCTACGAGCAGTACTTC
v_call: TRBV6-5; clone_size: .; d_call: .; j_call: TRBJ1-6; cdr3_aa: CASSPGLNSPLHF; cdr3_nt: TGTGCCAGCAGTCCAGGGTTGAATTCACCCCTCCACTTT
v_call: TRBV12-3/TRBV12-4; clone_size: .; d_call: .; j_call: TRBJ2-5; cdr3_aa: CASSLGPAQYF; cdr3_nt: TGTGCCAGCAGTTTGGGGCCGGCCCAGTACTTC
v_call: TRBV4-1; clone_size: .; d_call: TRBD1; j_call: TRBJ2-1; cdr3_aa: CASSLRDRPIVSYNEQFF; cdr3_nt: TGCGCCAGCAGCCTCCGGGACAGGCCCATTGTTTCCTACAATGAGCAGTTCTTC
v_call: TRBV6-1; clone_size: once; d_call: .; j_call: TRBJ1-3; cdr3_aa: CASSENFPRGSGNTIYF; cdr3_nt: TGTGCCAGCAGTGAAAACTTCCCCAGGGGTTCTGGAAACACCATATATTTT
v_call: TRBV25-1; clone_size: .; d_call: TRBD1; j_call: TRBJ1-1; cdr3_aa: CASSELGATGVGTEAFF; cdr3_nt: TGTGCCAGCAGTGAATTGGGGGCCACAGGGGTAGGTACTGAAGCTTTCTTT
v_call: TRBV9; clone_size: .; d_call: .; j_call: TRBJ1-2; cdr3_aa: CASSVGGSRVGGYTF; cdr3_nt: TGTGCCAGCAGCGTAGGAGGTTCCAGGGTGGGCGGCTACACCTTC
v_call: TRBV5-6; clone_size: .; d_call: TRBD1; j_call: TRBJ2-1; cdr3_aa: CASSNTGGRSSYNEQFF; cdr3_nt: TGTGCCAGCAGCAATACAGGGGGCCGGAGCTCCTACAATGAGCAGTTCTTC
v_call: TRBV10-1; clone_size: .; d_call: TRBD1; j_call: TRBJ2-7; cdr3_aa: CASNFRDRGRFLPYEQYF; cdr3_nt: TGCGCCAGCAATTTCCGGGACAGGGGGCGATTCCTCCCCTACGAGCAGTACTTC
v_call: TRBV6-4; clone_size: .; d_call: TRBD2; j_call: TRBJ2-1; cdr3_aa: CASRPTSGSLNEQFF; cdr3_nt: TGTGCCAGCAGGCCCACTAGCGGGAGTCTCAATGAGCAGTTCTTC
v_call: TRBV11-2; clone_size: once; d_call: TRBD1; j_call: TRBJ1-4; cdr3_aa: CASSRMTGPNEKLFF; cdr3_nt: TGTGCCAGCAGCCGTATGACAGGGCCTAATGAAAAACTGTTTTTT
v_call: TRBV19; clone_size: .; d_call: .; j_call: TRBJ2-3; cdr3_aa: CASSIPGKSTDTQYF; cdr3_nt: TGTGCCAGTAGTATCCCGGGGAAAAGCACAGATACGCAGTATTTT
v_call: TRBV5-6; clone_size: .; d_call: .; j_call: TRBJ2-4; cdr3_aa: CASSFQGRENIQYF; cdr3_nt: TGTGCCAGCAGCTTTCAGGGGCGGGAAAACATTCAGTACTTC
v_call: TRBV7-3; clone_size: once; d_call: .; j_call: TRBJ2-2; cdr3_aa: CASSLERQSTGELFF; cdr3_nt: TGTGCCAGCAGCTTAGAACGACAGAGCACCGGGGAGCTGTTTTTT
v_call: TRBV5-1; clone_size: once; d_call: .; j_call: TRBJ1-1; cdr3_aa: CASSLDPGYTNTEAFF; cdr3_nt: TGCGCCAGCAGCTTGGATCCAGGGTACACGAACACTGAAGCTTTCTTT
v_call: TRBV14; clone_size: .; d_call: .; j_call: TRBJ2-2; cdr3_aa: CASSQVAGSTGELFF; cdr3_nt: TGTGCCAGCAGCCAAGTTGCCGGTTCGACCGGGGAGCTGTTTTTT
v_call: TRBV10-3; clone_size: .; d_call: .; j_call: TRBJ1-1; cdr3_aa: CAISGIRGGSTEAFF; cdr3_nt: TGTGCCATCAGTGGCATCCGCGGGGGGAGCACTGAAGCTTTCTTT
v_call: TRBV6-6; clone_size: .; d_call: TRBD1; j_call: TRBJ2-7; cdr3_aa: CASRGRTGFNEQYF; cdr3_nt: TGTGCCAGCAGGGGAAGGACAGGTTTCAACGAGCAGTACTTC
v_call: TRBV5-1; clone_size: .; d_call: TRBD1; j_call: TRBJ2-3; cdr3_aa: CASSLQGAASTDTQYF; cdr3_nt: TGCGCCAGCAGCTTACAGGGGGCTGCTAGCACAGATACGCAGTATTTT